The clone carrying this T cell receptor beta chain was counted between two and nine times. The data originate from a study of blood T cells in healthy people across ages. A second PCR of roughly 7 to 11 cycles used a sample-barcoded 5' primer and a J-beta primer mix. TCRdb ran MiXCR on the 5' RACE reads and lists one entry per CDR3 protein. This sample has about 1.8 million distinct CDR3 sequences, with around 48% found just once. The CDR3 sequence is 13 residues long. CDR1 is SQVTM and CDR2 is ANQGSEA in the germline V gene. Trimming removed 7 bases at V and 7 bases at J, with 19 bases between. The specimen sequenced was blood. This chain links TRBV29-1 with TRBJ1-2; the D gene is possibly TRBD1 (5 bases). The receptor was derived from a woman aged 40 to 50 in good health. The CDR3 is CSELGLPGSGYTF. CDR3 in DNA: TGCAGCGAATTGGGGTTGCCAGGGAGTGGCTACACCTTC.